The 22 T cell receptor beta chains presented below share a single source sample, sequenced in a study of CD8+CD57+ T cells in acquired aplastic anemia. TCR beta VDJ combinations and CDR3 sequences were profiled from genomic DNA. TCRdb passed the reads through MiXCR, listing each CDR3 protein once. The sample carries fewer than 150,000 distinct CDR3 sequences, 48% recorded once. The specimen was sorted CD4+, CD8+, or CD8+CD57+ T cells (not recorded which) from PBMCs. Receptor source: a human donor in good health, serving as a control.

The sample holds a few counts of this clonotype. The chain uses TRBV7-2 and TRBJ2-7; 7 bases align to TRBD1. Per the germline V gene, CDR1 is SGHTA and CDR2 is FQGNSA. Germline trimming cut 6 bases from V and 3 bases from J; bases unmatched to any gene: 5. The CDR3 has 13 residues. CDR3: CASRQGLLYEQYF. The CDR3 DNA follows: TGTGCCAGCAGACAGGGGTTACTCTACGAGCAGTACTTC.

This clonotype was recorded only once. The chain recombines TRBV2 with TRBJ1-4; 8 bases are a match to TRBD1. The CDR3 runs 13 residues. Germline CDR1 and CDR2: SNHLY and FYNNEI. V gave up 6 bases and J gave up 8 bases; unmatched junction bases: 5. For the CDR3, the DNA is TGTGCCAGCAGCACAGGGGGTCGGGAAAAACTGTTTTTT. It codes for CASSTGGREKLFF.

Turning to this clonotype: An end of the junction differs from the germline gene, which may be a read error. The V gene is TRBV10-3, the J gene TRBJ1-6; D is uncertain. This CDR3 has 15 residues. Germline V gives CDR1 ENHRY, CDR2 SYGVKD. The CDR3 spells CAISEVFDYNSPLHF. As DNA, the CDR3 is TGCGCCATCAGTGAAGTGTTCGACTATAATTCACCCCTCCACTTT.

This clonotype was counted ten times or more. The rearrangement uses TRBV20-1 and TRBJ1-6, with 8 bases that match TRBD1. This CDR3 comprises 15 residues. Per germline, CDR1 DFQATT and CDR2 SNEGSKA (reference sequence). Unmatched junction bases numbered 11, after V lost 2 bases and J lost 11 bases. In DNA form, the CDR3 reads TGCAGTGCTAGAAACGCAGGGGGCGAAGGTACACCCCTCCACTTT. It codes for CSARNAGGEGTPLHF.

This clonotype has a count of ten or more. The rearrangement uses TRBV5-1 and TRBJ2-7, with 7 positions matching TRBD1. Germline CDR1 SGHRS, CDR2 YFSETQ. CDR3 length: 14 amino acids. V gave up 4 bases and J gave up 1 base; unmatched junction bases: 5. The CDR3 DNA sequence: TGCGCCAGCAGCGGAACAGGGGCATCCTACGAGCAGTACTTC. The encoded protein is CASSGTGASYEQYF.

This chain uses TRBV7-9 with TRBJ2-7; weak D call: TRBD1 (6 bases). V lost 2 bases and J lost 5, with 7 bases in between. Germline assignment: CDR1 SEHNR and CDR2 FQNEAQ (reference sequence). The length of the CDR3 is 12 residues. CDR3 loop: CASSLNRDEQYF. Here the CDR3 DNA reads TGTGCCAGCAGCTTAAACAGGGACGAGCAGTACTTC. Supplemented by reference TRBV7-9 and TRBJ2-7, the full variable domain reads DTGVSQNPRHKITKRGQNVTFRCDPISEHNRLYWYRQTLGQGPEFLTYFQNEAQLEKSRLLSDRFSAERPKGSFSTLEIQRTEQGDSAMYLCASSLNRDEQYFGPGTRLTVT.

This clonotype was found many times. With a much larger clone just one base away, this may be a read error. The rearrangement links TRBV19 to TRBJ2-7; 7 bases map to TRBD1. Germline values: CDR1 LNHDA, CDR2 SQIVND (reference sequence). This CDR3 has 14 amino acids. CDR3 in DNA: TGTGCCAGTAGTACGACAGGGTTTCCCTACGAGCAGCACTTC. Protein product: CASSTTGFPYEQHF.

In this sample, this clonotype turned up a few times. V is TRBV5-1 and J is TRBJ2-1; D possibly corresponds to TRBD1 (5 bases). Per germline, CDR1 SGHRS and CDR2 YFSETQ. CDR3 size: 14 residues. V was pared by 3 bases and J by 5 bases, with 12 bases between. The CDR3 region has the DNA TGCGCCAGCAGCTCAGACAGATTCGACAATGAGCAGTTCTTC. It specifies CASSSDRFDNEQFF.

This clonotype was counted at least ten times. The V gene is TRBV7-2, the J gene TRBJ1-5, with D possibly being TRBD1 (6 bases). The V end lost 4 bases, the J end lost 5 bases, and 15 bases lay between the germline ends. The CDR3 spans 15 residues. From germline, CDR1 is SGHTA and CDR2 FQGNSA. The CDR3 loop is CASSSGQPGDQPQHF. The CDR3 nucleotides read TGTGCCAGCAGCTCAGGACAGCCGGGGGATCAGCCCCAGCATTTT.

In DNA, the CDR3 is TGTGCCATGAGCGGGGGGTACAATGAGCAGTTCTTC. This gives the protein CAMSGGYNEQFF. The chain employs TRBV15 and TRBJ2-1, with 9 bases fitting TRBD2. This CDR3 spans 12 amino acids. In germline, CDR1 is LNHNV, CDR2 YYDKDF (reference sequence). With 10 bases clipped from V and 4 bases from J, the junction kept 2 bases outside the gene matches.

There are many counts of this clonotype. The rearrangement links TRBV7-2 to TRBJ2-1; 8 nucleotides agree with TRBD1. Per the germline V gene, CDR1 is SGHTA and CDR2 is FQGNSA. The CDR3 extends over 13 amino acids. The J segment lost 7 bases and the V segment lost 5 bases, leaving 4 bases of the junction unmatched. Here the CDR3 reads CASSPGGRNEQFF. The CDR3 bases are TGTGCCAGCAGCCCAGGGGGCCGGAATGAGCAGTTCTTC.

The chain joins TRBV25-1 to TRBJ2-7; D is undetermined. Germline CDR1 is MGHDK and CDR2 is SYGVNS. The CDR3 sequence is 11 residues long. V lost 4 bases and J lost 4, with 5 bases in between. CDR3 sequence (DNA): TGTGCCAGCAGTGGGATATACGAGCAGTACTTC. This translates into CASSGIYEQYF.

This clonotype was detected only a few times. J is TRBJ2-5 and V is TRBV7-8; D gene uncertain. The germline V gene encodes CDR1 SGHVS and CDR2 FQNEAQ. The V and J ends lost 5 bases and 5 bases respectively, with 9 bases between them. The CDR3 spans 12 residues. The CDR3 loop is CASSPPWETQYF. CDR3 nucleotide sequence: TGTGCCAGCAGCCCCCCTTGGGAGACCCAGTACTTC.

This clonotype was observed once. The chain has TRBV2 and TRBJ2-5; D uncertain. Trimming removed 4 bases at V and 4 bases at J, with 7 bases between. Germline CDR1 and CDR2: SNHLY and FYNNEI. The CDR3 is made up of 12 amino acids. The DNA of the CDR3 is TGTGCCAGCAGTGGAAATGGAGAGACCCAGTACTTC. Its translation is CASSGNGETQYF.

This clonotype was seen at least ten times. V and J are TRBV12-3 or TRBV12-4 and TRBJ2-3, with 11 bases that match TRBD2. V dropped 7 bases and J dropped 5; count of bases not matched to a gene: 5. CDR3 size: 14 residues. Written as DNA, the CDR3 is TGTGCCAGCACCCAGACTAGCGGGGTAGATACGCAGTATTTT. Translating gives CASTQTSGVDTQYF.

The rearrangement uses TRBV20-1 and TRBJ1-1, with TRBD1 as a possible D gene (6 bases). V lost 4 bases to trimming and J lost 8 bases, with 20 bases between them. The CDR3 is made up of 14 amino acids. Germline V gene data show CDR1 as DFQATT and CDR2 as SNEGSKA (reference sequence). CDR3 residues: CSAIGAVRGAEAFF. CDR3 coding DNA: TGCAGTGCTATAGGAGCCGTTAGGGGGGCCGAAGCTTTCTTT.

J is TRBJ1-6 and V is TRBV25-1; TRBD1 is a possible D gene (5 bases). Germline V CDR1 and CDR2: MGHDK, SYGVNS. The CDR3 runs to 16 residues. V was pared by 6 bases and J by 13 bases, with 25 bases between. The chain's CDR3 is CASRVINRGQMIPLHF. The CDR3 DNA is TGTGCCAGCAGAGTAATTAATCGCGGACAAATGATCCCCCTCCACTTT. Looking up the rest from reference TRBV25-1 and TRBJ1-6 gives the full variable domain: EADIYQTPRYLVIGTGKKITLECSQTMGHDKMYWYQQDPGMELHLIHYSYGVNSTEKGDLSSESTVSRIRTEHFPLTLESARPSHTSQYLCASRVINRGQMIPLHFGNGTRLTVT.

This clonotype was counted at least ten times. This chain joins TRBV9 and TRBJ2-7, with 7 bases fitting TRBD1. The CDR3 is 15 amino acids. The V gene end was trimmed by 3 bases and the J gene end by 5 bases; junction bases not matched to a gene: 11. Germline assignment: CDR1 SGDLS and CDR2 YYNGEE. The CDR3 sequence: CASSAAGTVKNEQYF. CDR3 coding DNA: TGTGCCAGCAGCGCCGCCGGGACAGTGAAGAACGAGCAGTACTTC.

V usage is TRBV2 and J usage is TRBJ1-5; D remains ambiguous. The CDR3 spans 14 residues. Trimming left V 2 bases short and J 5 bases short, with 10 bases between. Germline CDR1 reads SNHLY; CDR2 reads FYNNEI. CDR3: CASSERRTDQPQHF. The DNA for the CDR3 is TGTGCCAGCAGTGAACGGCGGACCGATCAGCCCCAGCATTTT.

This rearrangement joins TRBV18 to TRBJ2-2; D perhaps matches TRBD1 (5 bases). The V end was cut by 1 base, the J end by 2 bases, with 14 bases between. Germline V gives CDR1 KGHSH, CDR2 LQKENI. The CDR3 is 17 amino acids. For the CDR3, the DNA is TGTGCCAGCTCACCACAAAAGGCAGGGCCCAACACCGGGGAGCTGTTTTTT. It specifies CASSPQKAGPNTGELFF.

This clonotype has a count of ten or more. The chain has TRBV19 and TRBJ1-1; D unresolved. The germline CDR1 and CDR2 sequences are LNHDA and SQIVND (reference sequence). The CDR3 is 14 residues long. The V end lost 6 bases, the J end lost 2 bases, and 13 bases lay between the germline ends. The CDR3 reads CASRISQDNTEAFF. CDR3 nucleotide sequence: TGTGCCAGTAGAATTTCGCAGGATAACACTGAAGCTTTCTTT.

V usage is TRBV3-1 and J usage is TRBJ2-4, with no clear D. Germline V gene sequence: CDR1 LGHDT, CDR2 YNNKEL (reference sequence). This CDR3 has 18 amino acids. V lost 0 bases, J lost 8 bases, and 23 bases lay in between. CDR3 loop: CASSQDPLNPEVSDIQYF. For the CDR3, the DNA is TGTGCCAGCAGCCAAGATCCGCTGAATCCAGAGGTTTCGGACATTCAGTACTTC.